This TCR beta chain was sequenced for a study of blood T cell repertoires in COVID-19. Across the study: Samples taken during acute and convalescent COVID-19 were collected in the United States, Italy and Spain. T cells, B-cell-depleted T cells, or PBMCs supplied cDNA or gDNA.

The J segment lost 7 bases and the V segment lost 8 bases, leaving 10 bases of the junction unmatched. This CDR3 is 13 amino acids long. Germline V gives CDR1 MNHEY, CDR2 SVGAGI. In the authors' workflow: Reference gene primer amplification gave nucleated cell count estimates. Profiling relied on immunoSEQ multiplex PCR, and the TCRdb table lists in-frame clones only, not all of them. Clone size and V and J calls were adopted from that table, with D and trimming inferred from the DNA. The data contain 250,000 to 300,000 clones, about nine tenths of them singletons. The TCR sequence derives from a man in his fifties or sixties with acute or convalescent COVID-19. The chain couples TRBV6-5 to TRBJ1-2; 7 nucleotides agree with TRBD1. The specimen sequenced was peripheral blood. CDR3 loop: CASALRGKGGYTF. Here the CDR3 DNA reads TGTGCCAGCGCGCTCAGGGGGAAAGGTGGCTACACCTTC.